This T cell receptor (beta chain) derives from a study of blood T cell repertoires in COVID-19. Study context: The United States, Italy and Spain were the sources of the acute and convalescent COVID-19 samples. T cells, B-cell-depleted T cells, or PBMCs supplied cDNA or gDNA.

Here immunoSEQ multiplex PCR was the method, and the copy in TCRdb shows in-frame clones only, minus some. The table records tens of thousands of clones, 91% of them present only once. Trimming shortened V by 3 bases and J by 3 bases, and 15 bases separated the two germline ends. The CDR3 has 16 amino acids. The germline CDR1 and CDR2 sequences are MDHEN and SYDVKM. Sequenced material: peripheral blood. J is TRBJ1-3 and V is TRBV28; no reliable D call. The receptor was derived from a woman between 50 and 59 years old in a cohort sampled during active COVID-19. CDR3 DNA sequence: TGTGCCAGCAGTTTCACCCTCCGGCAGGATGGAAACACCATATATTTT. This translates into CASSFTLRQDGNTIYF.